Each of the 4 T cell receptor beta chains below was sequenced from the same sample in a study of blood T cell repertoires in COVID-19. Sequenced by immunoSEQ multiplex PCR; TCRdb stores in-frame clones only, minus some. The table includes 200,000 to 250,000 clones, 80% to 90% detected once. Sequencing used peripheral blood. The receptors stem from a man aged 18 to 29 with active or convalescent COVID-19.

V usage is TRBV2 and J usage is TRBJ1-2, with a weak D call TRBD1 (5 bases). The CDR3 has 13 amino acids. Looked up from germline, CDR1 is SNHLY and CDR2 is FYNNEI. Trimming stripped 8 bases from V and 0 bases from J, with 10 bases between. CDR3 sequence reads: CASGDSTNYGYTF. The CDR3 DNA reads TGTGCCAGCGGCGACAGCACTAACTATGGCTACACCTTC.

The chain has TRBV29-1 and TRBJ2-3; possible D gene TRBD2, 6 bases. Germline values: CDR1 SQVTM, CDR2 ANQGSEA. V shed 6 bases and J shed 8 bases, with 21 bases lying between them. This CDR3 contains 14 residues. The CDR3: CSVLGTSPRFTQYF. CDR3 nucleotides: TGCAGCGTGTTGGGCACTAGCCCAAGGTTTACGCAGTATTTT.

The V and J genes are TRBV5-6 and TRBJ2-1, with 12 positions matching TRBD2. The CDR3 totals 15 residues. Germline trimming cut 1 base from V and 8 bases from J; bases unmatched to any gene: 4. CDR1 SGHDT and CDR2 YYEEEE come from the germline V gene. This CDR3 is CASSLWTSGTHEQFF. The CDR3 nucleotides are TGTGCCAGCAGCTTGTGGACTAGCGGGACTCATGAGCAGTTCTTC. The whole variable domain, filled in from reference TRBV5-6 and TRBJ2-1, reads DAGVTQSPTHLIKTRGQQVTLRCSPKSGHDTVSWYQQALGQGPQFIFQYYEEEERQRGNFPDRFSGHQFPNYSSELNVNALLLGDSALYLCASSLWTSGTHEQFFGPGTRLTVL.

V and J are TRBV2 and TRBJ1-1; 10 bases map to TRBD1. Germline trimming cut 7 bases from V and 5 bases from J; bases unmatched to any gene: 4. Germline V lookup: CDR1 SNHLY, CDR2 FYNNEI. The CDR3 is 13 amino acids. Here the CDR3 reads CASTRTGGTEAFF. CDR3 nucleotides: TGTGCCAGCACCCGGACAGGGGGAACTGAAGCTTTCTTT.